Below, one T cell receptor beta chain is given with its context. The CDR3 is 16 residues long. The V segment lost 1 base and the J segment 6 bases; nucleotides outside the gene matches: 10. Per germline, CDR1 SGHTA and CDR2 FQGNSA. Per the original methods: The authors estimated nucleated cell counts from reference gene primer amplification. Data came from immunoSEQ multiplex PCR; TCRdb stores just in-frame clones and leaves some out. The V and J calls and clone size are taken from that table; D and trimming were inferred from the DNA. The sample lists about 270,000 clones; 86% were seen once. The sample is drawn from a study of blood T cell repertoires in COVID-19. At the level of the study: Researchers got acute and convalescent COVID-19 samples from the United States, Italy and Spain. T cells, B-cell-depleted T cells, or PBMCs supplied cDNA or gDNA.

Sequencing used peripheral blood. This TCR was sampled from a man in his forties or fifties who had recovered from COVID-19. This chain connects TRBV7-2 to TRBJ2-7; 9 bases are shared with TRBD1. CDR3 DNA sequence: TGTGCCAGCAGCTTAGTTTGGGGACAGGGTAAAAGCGAGCAGTACTTC. Translation: CASSLVWGQGKSEQYF. The variable domain in full, completed from reference TRBV7-2 and TRBJ2-7, reads GAGVSQSPSNKVTEKGKDVELRCDPISGHTALYWYRQSLGQGLEFLIYFQGNSAPDKSGLPSDRFSAERTGGSVSTLTIQRTQQEDSAVYLCASSLVWGQGKSEQYFGPGTRLTVT.